This entry lists 25 T cell receptor beta chains sequenced from one sample in a study of blood T cells in healthy people across ages. A J-beta primer mix and a sample-barcoded 5' primer were used in a second PCR of about 6 to 12 cycles. Via MiXCR, TCRdb re-called the 5' RACE reads, giving one row per CDR3 protein. This repertoire shows 1,800,000 or so distinct CDR3 sequences, around 42% found once; its top ten account for roughly 23%. The sample taken for sequencing was blood. These receptors were obtained from a human donor in good health.

The chain carries TRBV18 and TRBJ2-1; a possible D gene is TRBD2 (5 bases). V was trimmed by 0 bases and J by 8 bases, leaving 8 bases between them. The V gene's germline CDR1 is KGHSH and CDR2 LQKENI. The CDR3 contains 13 residues. The CDR3 spells CASSPPSGYEQFF. The CDR3 DNA follows: TGTGCCAGCTCACCACCGAGCGGCTATGAGCAGTTCTTC.

This clonotype appeared a few times. The chain has TRBV10-3 and TRBJ1-2, with 8 bases lining up with TRBD1. Trimming removed 2 bases from V and 7 bases from J; junction bases left unmatched: 12. The length of the CDR3 is 16 residues. The germline CDR1 and CDR2 sequences are ENHRY and SYGVKD. In nucleotides, the CDR3 is TGTGCCATCAGTGAGCACCAGGACAGGGATGCGAGTGGCTACACCTTC. This gives the protein CAISEHQDRDASGYTF.

This clonotype was found a few times. This sequence joins TRBV5-1 and TRBJ1-1, with a weak D call TRBD1 (5 bases). Trimming removed 2 bases from V and 0 bases from J, with 11 bases in between. Germline CDR1 and CDR2: SGHRS and YFSETQ. The CDR3 covers 15 residues. In nucleotides, the CDR3 is TGCGCCAGCAGCTTCTTGGGGGTTATGAACACTGAAGCTTTCTTT. Translating it yields CASSFLGVMNTEAFF.

This clonotype was found a few times. This chain uses TRBV5-6 with TRBJ1-2, with D possibly being TRBD1 (5 bases). Germline V gene lookup returns CDR1 SGHDT and CDR2 YYEEEE. This CDR3 region has 14 residues. Trimming took 4 bases from V and 4 from J, leaving 14 bases between them. CDR3 bases: TGTGCCAGCAGCACTGCGGACACCACCTATGGCTACACCTTC. It encodes CASSTADTTYGYTF. Looking up the rest from reference TRBV5-6 and TRBJ1-2 gives the full variable domain: DAGVTQSPTHLIKTRGQQVTLRCSPKSGHDTVSWYQQALGQGPQFIFQYYEEEERQRGNFPDRFSGHQFPNYSSELNVNALLLGDSALYLCASSTADTTYGYTFGSGTRLTVV.

A note on this clonotype: The junction departs from the called germline gene at one end, perhaps through a read error. V usage is TRBV12-3 or TRBV12-4 and J usage is TRBJ2-7; TRBD2 might be the D (6 bases). This CDR3 contains 14 residues. For the CDR3, the DNA is TGTGTCAGCTTAAATTCGACTAGTTCTCGCGAGCAGTACTTC. It translates to CVSLNSTSSREQYF.

V is TRBV27 and J is TRBJ2-3, with D tentatively TRBD1 or TRBD2 (5 bases each). This CDR3 spans 17 amino acids. Germline values: CDR1 MNHEY, CDR2 SMNVEV (reference sequence). The ends were cut back, 6 bases at V and 5 bases at J, with 24 bases in the middle. Here the CDR3 DNA reads TGTGCCAGCAGCCCCCTCCGGGACCCTAAAGGAGGAGATACGCAGTATTTT. Translation: CASSPLRDPKGGDTQYF.

The chain couples TRBV25-1 to TRBJ1-3; D is ambiguous. V dropped 4 bases and J dropped 0 bases, with 10 bases sitting between them. This CDR3 comprises 15 residues. Germline V gene sequence: CDR1 MGHDK, CDR2 SYGVNS. Written as DNA, the CDR3 is TGTGCCAGCAGTGCGTGGACCATCTCTGGAAACACCATATATTTT. Amino acid sequence: CASSAWTISGNTIYF.

This chain joins TRBV6-2 or TRBV6-3 and TRBJ1-1; TRBD1 aligns across 12 bases. After removal of 0 bases from V and 1 base from J, the junction contained 9 bases not matched to a gene. Germline V CDR1 and CDR2: MNHEY, SVGEGT. The CDR3 consists of 19 residues. The chain's CDR3 is CASSYSIRGQGAENTEAFF. The CDR3 region has the DNA TGTGCCAGCAGTTACTCGATTCGGGGACAGGGGGCCGAGAACACTGAAGCTTTCTTT.

This chain uses TRBV7-9 with TRBJ2-7; the D gene is possibly TRBD1 (5 bases). The germline CDR1 and CDR2 sequences are SEHNR and FQNEAQ (reference sequence). The germline V and J ends were trimmed by 5 bases and 4 bases, with 30 bases remaining between them. This CDR3 comprises 19 residues. The CDR3 sequence: CASSQTSVRSGPLEYEQYF. CDR3 sequence (DNA): TGTGCCAGCAGCCAAACCTCCGTCCGATCAGGGCCCCTTGAGTACGAGCAGTACTTC.

The chain combines TRBV3-1 with TRBJ1-2, with 10 bases identical to TRBD1. Germline-derived CDR1 and CDR2 are LGHDT and YNNKEL (reference sequence). The J segment lost 8 bases and the V segment lost 3 bases, leaving 9 bases of the junction unmatched. This CDR3 has 15 amino acids. CDR3 sequence: CASSHLTGGDRGYTF. In DNA form, the CDR3 reads TGTGCCAGCAGCCACCTGACAGGGGGCGATCGGGGCTACACCTTC.

V gene TRBV20-1 combines with J gene TRBJ2-7, with 9 bases lining up with TRBD1. V dropped 0 bases and J dropped 2; count of bases not matched to a gene: 2. The CDR3 length is 14 residues. CDR1 is DFQATT and CDR2 is SNEGSKA in the germline V gene (reference sequence). DNA of the CDR3: TGCAGTGCTAGAGATCGACAGGGGGCCTACGAGCAGTACTTC. The encoded protein is CSARDRQGAYEQYF.

CDR3 loop: CSARISPDTQYF. For the CDR3, the DNA is TGCAGTGCTAGGATAAGCCCAGATACGCAGTATTTT. The rearrangement joins TRBV20-1 to TRBJ2-3, with D hard to call. V gave up 3 bases and J gave up 4 bases, with 8 bases separating them. This CDR3 contains 12 residues. Germline CDR1 is DFQATT and CDR2 is SNEGSKA (reference sequence).

The chain has TRBV12-3 or TRBV12-4 and TRBJ1-2; 8 bases agree with TRBD1. The CDR3 runs to 14 residues. The trim removed 8 bases at V and 6 bases at J, leaving 11 bases unmatched. In DNA form, the CDR3 reads TGTGCCAGCGGTCCCACAGGGGGATATAATGGCTACACCTTC. Its translation: CASGPTGGYNGYTF.

This chain links TRBV5-1 with TRBJ2-7, with 7 bases that match TRBD2. Germline values: CDR1 SGHRS, CDR2 YFSETQ. The CDR3 totals 17 residues. J was trimmed by 0 bases and V by 4 bases; bases with no gene match: 13. The CDR3 region has the DNA TGCGCCAGCAGCCATCCCCTCGGGGAGGGGAGCTCCTACGAGCAGTACTTC. Translation: CASSHPLGEGSSYEQYF.

This chain uses TRBV7-9 with TRBJ2-7, with D perhaps matching TRBD2 (7 bases). Trimming removed 3 bases from V and 6 bases from J, with 15 bases in between. The CDR3 extends over 14 amino acids. CDR1 SEHNR and CDR2 FQNEAQ come from the germline V gene (reference sequence). The CDR3 region is CASSFVGGGAEQYF. The DNA of the CDR3 is TGTGCCAGCAGCTTCGTTGGTGGGGGGGCCGAGCAGTACTTC.

This clonotype was detected ten times or more. This chain uses TRBV3-1 with TRBJ2-7; D not resolved. The CDR3 loop spans 13 amino acids. CDR1 LGHDT and CDR2 YNNKEL come from the germline V gene (reference sequence). Between the trimmed V and J ends, which lost 1 base and 0 bases, there was a span of 4 bases. In nucleotides, the CDR3 is TGTGCCAGCAGCCAAGCAAACTCCTACGAGCAGTACTTC. Protein: CASSQANSYEQYF.

The CDR3: CASSQGTGTPITYEQYF. CDR3 DNA sequence: TGTGCCAGCAGCCAAGGGACCGGGACACCTATTACCTACGAGCAGTACTTC. The chain carries TRBV4-2 and TRBJ2-7; D is possibly TRBD1 (6 bases). Germline V gives CDR1 LGHNA, CDR2 YNFKEQ. Trimming cost V 1 base and J 2 bases, with 18 bases left between them. The CDR3 totals 17 residues.

This chain uses TRBV9 with TRBJ2-1, with 9 bases fitting TRBD2. Germline V CDR1 and CDR2: SGDLS, YYNGEE. V lost 4 bases, J lost 11 bases, and 10 bases stayed unmatched. There are 14 residues in the CDR3. The CDR3 DNA sequence: TGTGCCAGCAGCCTCACCGGCCTAGCGGGGAAGCAGTTCTTC. This gives the protein CASSLTGLAGKQFF.

The chain employs TRBV6-6 and TRBJ2-7, with TRBD1 matching 7 bases. Germline-derived CDR1 and CDR2 are MNHNY and SVGAGI (reference sequence). The CDR3 is made up of 14 amino acids. V was pared by 9 bases and J by 1 base, with 9 bases of the junction left unmatched. The CDR3, as DNA: TGTGCCAGACGGACCGGGACAGAATCCTACGAGCAGTACTTC. It specifies CARRTGTESYEQYF.

This chain connects TRBV6-6 to TRBJ1-2; no reliable D call. V was cut by 7 bases and J by 4 bases, with 13 bases left in between. In germline, CDR1 is MNHNY, CDR2 SVGAGI (reference sequence). CDR3 length: 13 residues. CDR3 coding DNA: TGTGCCAGCATGGGTGATGAGCCCTATGGCTACACCTTC. It yields the protein CASMGDEPYGYTF.

The chain couples TRBV2 to TRBJ1-5; TRBD1 matches 7 bases. Germline V gene lookup returns CDR1 SNHLY and CDR2 FYNNEI. The CDR3 has 13 residues. V dropped 4 bases and J dropped 6; count of bases not matched to a gene: 3. CDR3 sequence (DNA): TGTGCCAGCAGTGCCCAGGGGGTTCAGCCCCAGCATTTT. As protein: CASSAQGVQPQHF.

The gene calls are TRBV19 and TRBJ1-5; D unclear. V gave up 5 bases and J gave up 2 bases, with 13 bases separating them. Germline V gives CDR1 LNHDA, CDR2 SQIVND (reference sequence). The CDR3 runs to 15 residues. The CDR3 DNA is TGTGCCAGTAGTGGGAGACCGAGGGGCAATCAGCCCCAGCATTTT. Amino acid sequence: CASSGRPRGNQPQHF.

This clonotype has only a few counts. The chain employs TRBV15 and TRBJ1-1; tentative D call: TRBD1 (5 bases). The CDR3 contains 14 residues. The germline V gene encodes CDR1 LNHNV and CDR2 YYDKDF (reference sequence). Trimming removed 3 bases from V and 4 bases from J, with 12 bases in between. The CDR3 reads CATSSGTQTTEAFF. The CDR3 bases are TGTGCCACCAGCAGCGGGACCCAGACCACTGAAGCTTTCTTT.

This clonotype was picked up a small number of times. In DNA form, the CDR3 reads TGTGCCAGCATCGGGCAAGGAATGGAGACCCAGTACTTC. Residues: CASIGQGMETQYF. V and J are TRBV6-2 or TRBV6-3 and TRBJ2-5; no definite D call. CDR1 is MNHEY, CDR2 SVGEGT, per germline. CDR3 size: 13 residues. The V and J ends lost 7 bases and 5 bases respectively, with 14 bases between them.

This rearrangement joins TRBV4-2 to TRBJ2-1; D may be TRBD1 (6 bases). Trimming removed 4 bases from V and 6 bases from J, with 13 bases in between. This CDR3 has 14 amino acids. The germline V gene has CDR1 LGHNA and CDR2 YNFKEQ. The CDR3 region is CASSPTGLINEQFF. CDR3 sequence (DNA): TGTGCCAGCAGCCCTACAGGGTTGATCAATGAGCAGTTCTTC.